This T cell receptor beta chain was sequenced for a study of blood T cells in healthy people across ages. Primers used in a second PCR of about 7 to 12 cycles were a sample-barcoded 5' primer and a J-beta primer mix. TCRdb used MiXCR to reprocess the 5' RACE reads, holding one entry per CDR3 protein. The sample gives 580,000 or so distinct CDR3 sequences, less than 60% of which show up once; around 23% is in the top ten. V dropped 5 bases and J dropped 9; count of bases not matched to a gene: 8. The CDR3 covers 15 residues. Germline V lookup: CDR1 MNHNY, CDR2 SVGAGI (reference sequence). This clonotype was observed many times.

The specimen was blood. V gene TRBV6-6 combines with J gene TRBJ2-1; 12 nucleotides align to TRBD2. The source is a man older than 75 in good health. This CDR3 reads CASSRLAGESGEQFF. Written as DNA, the CDR3 is TGTGCCAGCAGTCGACTAGCGGGAGAGTCCGGTGAGCAGTTCTTC.